This T cell receptor (beta chain) is from a study of T cell repertoires in aging, cancer and after chemotherapy. The study's findings and limits: Age-matched healthy donors had significantly more diverse, less clonal blood TCR repertoires than untreated cancer patients. Median generation probability rose over the chemotherapy interval in each cancer cohort, suggesting rebound thymic output. No conclusions about immunological memory after chemotherapy can be drawn from the repertoire data.

This clonotype has just one count. Antigen unknown. Peripheral blood genomic DNA, not sorted cells or RNA, was the template. Rearranged V-D-J TRB sequences were amplified with a mixed TRB-A/B primer pool. TCRdb reprocessed the multiplex PCR reads via MiXCR and lists one record per CDR3 protein. This sample carries 2,500 or so distinct CDR3 sequences, around three fifths of them seen once, and the ten largest clones take about 34%. Trimming shortened V by 6 bases and J by 10 bases, and 19 bases separated the two germline ends. Germline V CDR1 and CDR2: DFQATT, SNEGSKA (reference sequence). This CDR3 is built from 14 residues.

Sequencing was done on a sample of blood. The chain couples TRBV20-1 to TRBJ1-6, with D possibly matching TRBD1 (5 bases). The receptor was derived from a human donor with a solid tumor. CDR3 region: CSAADQGAGSPLHF. DNA of the CDR3: TGCAGTGCAGCCGACCAGGGTGCGGGGTCACCCCTCCACTTT.